This T cell receptor (beta chain) was found in a study of T cells in Graves' hyperthyroidism and ophthalmopathy. There were TCR beta CDR3 regions amplified from RNA transcripts. HTBI primers were employed in a first-round RT-PCR of the TCR CDR3. TCRdb ran MiXCR on the multiplex PCR reads and lists one entry per CDR3 protein. The data contain 700,000 to 850,000 distinct CDR3 sequences, about a third of them singletons. Trimming pared 5 bases from V and 9 bases from J, leaving 15 bases between. Germline V CDR1 and CDR2: MNHEY, SVGAGI. This CDR3 contains 13 residues. Input material: blood. This sequence originates from a middle-aged woman with Graves' hyperthyroidism. The chain is built from TRBV6-5 and TRBJ2-3, with D tentatively TRBD1 (5 bases). In nucleotides, the CDR3 is TGTGCCAGCAGTCCTACCAGGGTATCAACGCAGTATTTT. The encoded protein is CASSPTRVSTQYF.